This entry lists 4 T cell receptor beta chains sequenced from one sample in a study of human T cells and chemical hapten exposure. Time point of the sample: patch test 3, about 24 weeks after DPC sensitization. Documented treatment: therapeutic diphenylcyclopropenone sensitization with weekly scalp DPC. TCRdb reanalysed the RACE reads using MiXCR and keeps one entry per CDR3 protein. The sample consists of tens of thousands of distinct CDR3 sequences, 10% to 15% of them appearing once. The material was whole blood, obtained in connection with sensitization to the hapten diphenylcyclopropenone (DPC). These receptors all come from a woman in her forties or fifties with alopecia areata. Some clones in this sample may be carry-over from other donors' samples.

This clonotype showed up just a few times. The rearrangement uses TRBV18 and TRBJ2-5, with D maybe TRBD2 (7 bases). Germline values: CDR1 KGHSH, CDR2 LQKENI. The CDR3 extends over 15 amino acids. V gave up 6 bases and J gave up 5 bases, with 19 bases separating them. In nucleotides, the CDR3 is TGTGCCAGCTCTCAAGTACGGGGGGCAGTGGAGACCCAGTACTTC. Amino acids: CASSQVRGAVETQYF.

This clonotype was found a few times. V usage is TRBV6-5 and J usage is TRBJ2-3; D is perhaps TRBD2 (6 bases). This CDR3 spans 15 amino acids. Germline CDR1 reads MNHEY; CDR2 reads SVGAGI. The V end lost 0 bases, the J end lost 5 bases, and 12 bases lay between the germline ends. The CDR3 region is CASSYSVADIDTQYF. CDR3 bases: TGTGCCAGCAGTTACTCGGTAGCGGACATAGATACGCAGTATTTT.

V is TRBV20-1 and J is TRBJ2-1; tentatively, D is TRBD2 (6 bases). Trimming removed 3 bases from V and 0 bases from J, with 6 bases in between. The CDR3 length is 13 residues. The V gene's germline CDR1 is DFQATT and CDR2 SNEGSKA (reference sequence). DNA of the CDR3: TGCAGTGCTAGCGGGAGCTCCTACAATGAGCAGTTCTTC. Protein product: CSASGSSYNEQFF.

This sequence joins TRBV20-1 and TRBJ2-3; no definite D call. The CDR3 extends over 15 amino acids. Per the germline V gene, CDR1 is DFQATT and CDR2 is SNEGSKA (reference sequence). Trimming removed 0 bases from V and 4 bases from J, with 14 bases in between. In nucleotides, the CDR3 is TGCAGTGCTAGAGATCTCATTTCAGCAGCAGATACGCAGTATTTT. Amino acid sequence: CSARDLISAADTQYF.